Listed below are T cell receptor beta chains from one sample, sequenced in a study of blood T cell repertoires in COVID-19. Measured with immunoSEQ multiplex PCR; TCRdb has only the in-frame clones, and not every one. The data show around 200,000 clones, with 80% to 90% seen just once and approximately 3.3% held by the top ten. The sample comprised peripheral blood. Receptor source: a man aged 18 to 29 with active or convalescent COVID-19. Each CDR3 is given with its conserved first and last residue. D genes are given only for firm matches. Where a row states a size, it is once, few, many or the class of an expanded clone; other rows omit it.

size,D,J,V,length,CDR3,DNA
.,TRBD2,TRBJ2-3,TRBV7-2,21,CASSLAPRTSHTPYSTDTQYF,TGTGCCAGCAGCTTAGCGCCCAGGACTAGCCATACCCCCTATAGCACAGATACGCAGTATTTT
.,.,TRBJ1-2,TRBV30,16,CAWSGINTGTSYGYTF,TGTGCCTGGAGCGGAATAAATACAGGGACATCATATGGCTACACCTTC
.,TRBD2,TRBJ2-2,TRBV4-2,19,CASSHPSGVAGANTGELFF,TGTGCCAGCAGCCACCCCTCAGGGGTAGCGGGAGCGAACACCGGGGAGCTGTTTTTT
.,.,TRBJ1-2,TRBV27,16,CASSPLTDNINYGYTF,TGTGCCAGCAGTCCGTTGACAGACAATATTAACTATGGCTACACCTTC
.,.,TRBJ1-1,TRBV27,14,CASSFEGSNTEAFF,TGTGCCAGCAGTTTTGAGGGTAGTAACACTGAAGCTTTCTTT
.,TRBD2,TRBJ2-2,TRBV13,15,CASSLGSGGPGELFF,TGTGCCAGCAGCTTAGGCTCGGGAGGGCCCGGGGAGCTGTTTTTT
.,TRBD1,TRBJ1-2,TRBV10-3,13,CAIRGQSLEGYTF,TGTGCCATCAGGGGACAGAGCCTCGAGGGCTACACCTTC
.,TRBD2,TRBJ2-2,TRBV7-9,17,CASSPRSSGGIPGELFF,TGTGCCAGCAGCCCCAGAAGTTCGGGGGGGATTCCCGGGGAGCTGTTTTTT
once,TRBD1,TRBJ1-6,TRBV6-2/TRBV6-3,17,CASSYSERTGRNSPLHF,TGTGCCAGCAGTTACTCTGAGCGGACAGGGAGGAATTCACCCCTCCACTTT
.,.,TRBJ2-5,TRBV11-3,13,CASSFAGLETQYF,TGTGCCAGCAGCTTTGCAGGTCTGGAGACCCAGTACTTC
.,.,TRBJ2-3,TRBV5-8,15,CASSTRQISTDTQYF,TGTGCCAGCAGCACCCGACAGATTAGCACAGATACGCAGTATTTT
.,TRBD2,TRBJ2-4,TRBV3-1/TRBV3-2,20,CASSPGLAGVAALAKNIQYF,TGTGCCAGCAGCCCGGGACTAGCGGGAGTTGCTGCCCTAGCCAAAAACATTCAGTACTTC
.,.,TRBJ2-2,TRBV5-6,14,CASSLDRYTGELFF,TGTGCCAGCAGCTTGGACAGATACACCGGGGAGCTGTTTTTT
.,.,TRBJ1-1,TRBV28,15,CASRLPTGTNTEAFF,TGTGCCAGCAGATTACCGACAGGCACTAACACTGAAGCTTTCTTT
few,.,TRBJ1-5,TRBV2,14,CASSEIYSNQPQHF,TGTGCCAGCAGTGAAATTTATAGCAATCAGCCCCAGCATTTT
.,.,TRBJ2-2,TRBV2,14,CASGGEANTGELFF,TGTGCCAGTGGTGGAGAAGCGAACACCGGGGAGCTGTTTTTT
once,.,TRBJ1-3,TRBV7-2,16,CASSLVGPGQGNTIYF,TGTGCCAGCAGCTTAGTAGGCCCAGGACAAGGAAACACCATATATTTT
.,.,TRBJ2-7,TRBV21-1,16,CARLHRTADRVYEQYF,TGTGCCAGACTACATCGAACCGCGGACAGGGTCTACGAGCAGTACTTC
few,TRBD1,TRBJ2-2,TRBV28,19,CASRTFVVQGSPNTGELFF,TGTGCCAGCAGAACGTTTGTAGTACAGGGGTCCCCGAACACCGGGGAGCTGTTTTTT
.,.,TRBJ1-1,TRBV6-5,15,CASSYWGRGNTEAFF,TGTGCCAGCAGTTACTGGGGGAGGGGGAACACTGAAGCTTTCTTT
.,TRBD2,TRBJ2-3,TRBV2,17,CASRRTSGGAVGDTQYF,TGTGCCAGCAGGCGGACTAGCGGGGGGGCCGTAGGAGATACGCAGTATTTT
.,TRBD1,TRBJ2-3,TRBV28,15,CASSSGQVDTDTQYF,TGTGCCAGCAGTTCGGGACAGGTCGACACAGATACGCAGTATTTT
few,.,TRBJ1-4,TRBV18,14,CASSLQGFDEKLFF,TGTGCCAGCTCACTTCAGGGGTTCGATGAAAAACTGTTTTTT
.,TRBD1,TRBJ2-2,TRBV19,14,CASSIGQGTGELFF,TGTGCCAGTAGTATTGGACAGGGCACCGGGGAGCTGTTTTTT
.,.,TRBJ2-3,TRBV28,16,CASSFSTRSSTDTQYF,TGTGCCAGCAGTTTTTCGACGAGGTCCAGCACAGATACGCAGTATTTT
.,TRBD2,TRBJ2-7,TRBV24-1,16,CATSDFTSGDSYEQYF,TGTGCCACCAGTGATTTTACTAGCGGTGACTCCTACGAGCAGTACTTC
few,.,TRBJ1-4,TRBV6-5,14,CASRTEPTNEKLFF,TGTGCCAGCCGGACAGAGCCAACTAATGAAAAACTGTTTTTT
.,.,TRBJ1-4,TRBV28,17,CASGAPGQTATNEKLFF,TGTGCCAGCGGCGCCCCGGGACAAACAGCAACTAATGAAAAACTGTTTTTT
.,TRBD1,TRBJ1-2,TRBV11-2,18,CASSLPTTGAIGSHGYTF,TGTGCCAGCAGCTTACCTACGACAGGGGCGATTGGATCCCATGGCTACACCTTC
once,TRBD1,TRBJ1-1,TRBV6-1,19,CASSEGLWDRRSTDTEAFF,TGTGCCAGCAGTGAAGGTCTGTGGGACAGGCGATCTACAGACACTGAAGCTTTCTTT
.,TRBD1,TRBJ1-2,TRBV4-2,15,CASSQDRDSSYGYTF,TGTGCCAGCAGCCAAGATCGGGACAGCAGCTATGGCTACACCTTC
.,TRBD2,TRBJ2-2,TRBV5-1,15,CASSSSSGVGGELFF,TGCGCCAGCAGCTCTTCTAGCGGGGTCGGCGGGGAGCTGTTTTTT
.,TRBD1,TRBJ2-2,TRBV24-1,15,CATSAWDRNTGELFF,TGTGCCACCAGTGCATGGGACAGGAACACCGGGGAGCTGTTTTTT
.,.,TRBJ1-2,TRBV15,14,CATSRGGADYGYTF,TGTGCCACCAGCAGAGGGGGAGCCGACTATGGCTACACCTTC
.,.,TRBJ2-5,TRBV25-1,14,CASSEYGGKETQYF,TGTGCCAGCAGTGAATACGGGGGAAAAGAGACCCAGTACTTC
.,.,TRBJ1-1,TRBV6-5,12,CASKPTDTEAFF,TGTGCCAGCAAACCCACAGACACTGAAGCTTTCTTT
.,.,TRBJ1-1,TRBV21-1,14,CASSKVFGNTEAFF,TGTGCCAGCAGCAAAGTTTTCGGGAACACTGAAGCTTTCTTT
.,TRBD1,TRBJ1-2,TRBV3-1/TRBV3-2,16,CASSRSSGQINYGYTF,TGTGCCAGCAGCCGGTCTTCGGGACAGATTAACTATGGCTACACCTTC
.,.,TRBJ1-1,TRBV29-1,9,CSVGTEAFF,TGCAGCGTAGGGACAGAAGCTTTCTTT
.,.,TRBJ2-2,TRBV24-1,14,CATSVKQNTGELFF,TGTGCCACCAGTGTGAAACAGAACACCGGGGAGCTGTTTTTT
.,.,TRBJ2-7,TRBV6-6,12,CATWTPPYEQYF,TGTGCCACCTGGACACCCCCCTACGAGCAGTACTTC
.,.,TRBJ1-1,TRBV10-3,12,CAIRAQYAEAFF,TGTGCCATCAGGGCCCAGTACGCTGAAGCTTTCTTT
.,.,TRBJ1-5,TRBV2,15,CASTEREVGNQPQHF,TGTGCCAGCACCGAGCGGGAGGTCGGCAATCAGCCCCAGCATTTT
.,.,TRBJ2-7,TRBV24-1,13,CATASGQTYEQYF,TGTGCCACCGCATCTGGACAGACCTACGAGCAGTACTTC
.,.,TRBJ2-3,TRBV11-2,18,CASSLPSSGLGGSDTQYF,TGTGCCAGCAGCCTACCTTCATCGGGTCTCGGTGGGTCAGATACGCAGTATTTT
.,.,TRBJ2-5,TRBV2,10,CATHGETQYF,TGTGCCACCCACGGGGAGACCCAGTACTTC
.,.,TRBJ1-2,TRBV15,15,CATSREGQGNYGYTF,TGTGCCACCAGCAGAGAGGGGCAGGGAAACTATGGCTACACCTTC
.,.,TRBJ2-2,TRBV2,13,CASNRESTGELFF,TGTGCCAGCAACAGGGAAAGCACCGGGGAGCTGTTTTTT
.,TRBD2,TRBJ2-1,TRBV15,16,CATSMGSGGSYNEQFF,TGTGCCACCAGCATGGGATCGGGGGGCTCCTACAATGAGCAGTTCTTC
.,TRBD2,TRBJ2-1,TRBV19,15,CASISPSGGYNEQFF,TGTGCCAGTATTTCGCCTAGCGGGGGGTACAATGAGCAGTTCTTC
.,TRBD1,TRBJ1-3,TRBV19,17,CASSTSTGQGSRSTIYF,TGTGCCAGTAGTACCTCAACGGGACAGGGGTCCCGAAGCACCATATATTTT
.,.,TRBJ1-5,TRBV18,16,CASSPPGGEGNQPQHF,TGTGCCAGCTCACCACCGGGTGGGGAGGGCAATCAGCCCCAGCATTTT
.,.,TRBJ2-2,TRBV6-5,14,CASIQGTNTGELFF,TGTGCCAGCATTCAAGGGACAAACACCGGGGAGCTGTTTTTT
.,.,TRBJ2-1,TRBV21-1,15,CASSTTSGRGNEQFF,TGTGCCAGCAGCACAACTAGCGGGAGGGGAAATGAGCAGTTCTTC
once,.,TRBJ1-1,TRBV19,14,CASTPMLMAAEAFF,TGTGCCAGTACCCCAATGCTGATGGCAGCTGAAGCTTTCTTT
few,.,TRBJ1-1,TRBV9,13,CASSGGMGTEAFF,TGTGCCAGCAGCGGGGGCATGGGCACTGAAGCTTTCTTT
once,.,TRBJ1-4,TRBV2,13,CASSGQVHEKLFF,TGTGCCAGCAGTGGACAGGTACACGAAAAACTGTTTTTT